This passage covers 4 T cell receptor beta chains from one sample sequenced in a study of blood T cell repertoires in COVID-19. Data came from immunoSEQ multiplex PCR; TCRdb stores just in-frame clones and leaves some out. Of about 84,000 clones detected, approximately 76% appear once; the ten largest clones hold around 7%. The sequencing sample was made of peripheral blood. These receptors originate from a man between 65 and 85 years old with acute or convalescent COVID-19.

J is TRBJ1-1 and V is TRBV28, with a tentative D call TRBD1 (5 bases). Trimming removed 6 bases from V and 1 base from J, with 15 bases in between. CDR3 length: 15 residues. Germline CDR1 reads MDHEN; CDR2 reads SYDVKM. Written as DNA, the CDR3 is TGTGCCAGCAGCCCCGGTGGGGCCGGGAACACTGAAGCTTTCTTT. Amino acid sequence: CASSPGGAGNTEAFF.

V usage is TRBV19 and J usage is TRBJ2-7, with D maybe TRBD2 (6 bases). CDR1 LNHDA and CDR2 SQIVND come from the germline V gene (reference sequence). Between the trimmed V and J ends, which lost 3 bases and 2 bases, there was a span of 11 bases. The CDR3 is made up of 14 amino acids. This CDR3 reads CASSITAGAYEQYF. CDR3 in DNA: TGTGCCAGTAGTATCACAGCGGGCGCCTACGAGCAGTACTTC.

This chain uses TRBV7-8 with TRBJ1-1, with 9 positions matching TRBD1. V lost 1 base and J lost 2; bases outside the gene matches: 2. CDR3 length: 15 residues. Germline V gene sequence: CDR1 SGHVS, CDR2 FQNEAQ. This CDR3 is CASSLGDRVNTEAFF. CDR3 sequence (DNA): TGTGCCAGCAGCTTAGGGGACAGGGTTAACACTGAAGCTTTCTTT. The full variable domain, in which reference TRBV7-8 and TRBJ1-1 provide the parts outside the CDR3, is GAGVSQSPRYKVAKRGQDVALRCDPISGHVSLFWYQQALGQGPEFLTYFQNEAQLDKSGLPSDRFFAERPEGSVSTLKIQRTQQEDSAVYLCASSLGDRVNTEAFFGQGTRLTVV.

The J gene is TRBJ2-5, the V gene TRBV6-1; D remains ambiguous. The CDR3 loop spans 16 amino acids. Trimming took off 3 bases at V and 0 bases at J, with 14 bases between the two ends. Germline V gives CDR1 MNHNS, CDR2 SASEGT. The CDR3, as DNA: TGTGCCAGCAGTGATGCCCCTACGCGGTACCAAGAGACCCAGTACTTC. Translation gives CASSDAPTRYQETQYF.